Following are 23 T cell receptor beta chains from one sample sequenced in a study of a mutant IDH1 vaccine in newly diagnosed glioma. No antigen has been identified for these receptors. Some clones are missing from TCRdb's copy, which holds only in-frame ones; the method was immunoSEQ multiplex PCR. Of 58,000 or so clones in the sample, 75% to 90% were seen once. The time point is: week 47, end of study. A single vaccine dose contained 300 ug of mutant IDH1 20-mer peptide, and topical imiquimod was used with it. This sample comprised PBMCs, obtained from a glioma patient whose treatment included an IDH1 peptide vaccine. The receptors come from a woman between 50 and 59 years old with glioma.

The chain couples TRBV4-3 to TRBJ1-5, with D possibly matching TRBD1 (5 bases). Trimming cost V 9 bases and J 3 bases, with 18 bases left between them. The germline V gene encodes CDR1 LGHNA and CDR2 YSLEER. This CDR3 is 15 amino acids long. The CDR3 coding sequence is TGCGCCAGGCGGTGGGGGGAAGCTCACAATCAGCCCCAGCATTTT. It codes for CARRWGEAHNQPQHF.

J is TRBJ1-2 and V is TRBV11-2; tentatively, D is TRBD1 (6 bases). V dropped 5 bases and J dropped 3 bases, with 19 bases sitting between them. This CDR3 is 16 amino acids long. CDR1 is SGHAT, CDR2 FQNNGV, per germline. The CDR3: CASSLTPAGTHYGYTF. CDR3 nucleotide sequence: TGTGCCAGCAGCCTTACACCCGCGGGGACACACTATGGCTACACCTTC.

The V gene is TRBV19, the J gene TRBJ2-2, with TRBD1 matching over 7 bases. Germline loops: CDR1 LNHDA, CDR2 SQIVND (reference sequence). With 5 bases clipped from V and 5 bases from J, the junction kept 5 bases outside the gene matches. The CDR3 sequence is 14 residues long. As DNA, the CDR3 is TGTGCCAGTAGTGAGAGGGGGCGAACCGGGGAGCTGTTTTTT. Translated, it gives CASSERGRTGELFF.

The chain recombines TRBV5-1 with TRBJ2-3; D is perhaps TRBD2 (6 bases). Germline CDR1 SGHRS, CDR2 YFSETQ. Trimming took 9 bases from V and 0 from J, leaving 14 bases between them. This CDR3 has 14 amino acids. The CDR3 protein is CATSRDSSTDTQYF. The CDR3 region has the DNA TGCGCCACTTCCAGGGACTCTAGCACAGATACGCAGTATTTT.

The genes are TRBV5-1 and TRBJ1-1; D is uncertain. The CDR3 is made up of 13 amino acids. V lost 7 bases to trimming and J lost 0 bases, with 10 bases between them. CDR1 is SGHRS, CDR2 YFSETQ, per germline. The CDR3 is CASRLKLNTEAFF. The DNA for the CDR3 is TGCGCCAGCCGCCTTAAGTTGAACACTGAAGCTTTCTTT. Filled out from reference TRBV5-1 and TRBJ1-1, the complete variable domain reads KAGVTQTPRYLIKTRGQQVTLSCSPISGHRSVSWYQQTPGQGLQFLFEYFSETQRNKGNFPGRFSGRQFSNSRSEMNVSTLELGDSALYLCASRLKLNTEAFFGQGTRLTVV.

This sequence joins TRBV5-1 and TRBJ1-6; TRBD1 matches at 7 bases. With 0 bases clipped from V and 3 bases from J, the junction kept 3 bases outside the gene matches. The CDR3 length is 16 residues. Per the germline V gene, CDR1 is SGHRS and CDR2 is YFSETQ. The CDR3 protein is CASSLEAGGYNSPLHF. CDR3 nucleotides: TGCGCCAGCAGCTTGGAAGCAGGGGGCTATAATTCACCCCTCCACTTT.

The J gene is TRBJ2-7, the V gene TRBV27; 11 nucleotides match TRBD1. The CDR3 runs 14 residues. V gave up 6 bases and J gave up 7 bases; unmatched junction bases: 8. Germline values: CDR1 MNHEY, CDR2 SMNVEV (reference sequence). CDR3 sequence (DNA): TGTGCCAGCAGGACATTGGACAGGGGGCGGGAGCAGTACTTC. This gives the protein CASRTLDRGREQYF.

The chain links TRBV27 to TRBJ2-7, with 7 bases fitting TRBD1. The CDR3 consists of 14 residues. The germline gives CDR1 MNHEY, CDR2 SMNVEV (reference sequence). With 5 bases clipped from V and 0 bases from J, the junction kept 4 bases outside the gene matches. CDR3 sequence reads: CASSPTGDSYEQYF. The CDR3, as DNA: TGTGCCAGCAGTCCCACAGGGGACTCCTACGAGCAGTACTTC.

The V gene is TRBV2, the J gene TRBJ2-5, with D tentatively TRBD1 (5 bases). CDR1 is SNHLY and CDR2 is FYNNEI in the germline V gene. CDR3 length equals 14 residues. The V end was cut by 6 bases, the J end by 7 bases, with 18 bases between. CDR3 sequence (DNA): TGTGCCAGCAGCGCCTCCGGCCTAGGGGTGACCCAGTACTTC. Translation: CASSASGLGVTQYF.

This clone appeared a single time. For the CDR3, the DNA is TGTGCCAGCAGTTTAGAGGGAGTAGGGTTGGGCACTGAAGCTTTCTTT. Its translation is CASSLEGVGLGTEAFF. V is TRBV27 and J is TRBJ1-1; D uncertain. Germline CDR1 MNHEY, CDR2 SMNVEV (reference sequence). The V and J ends lost 2 bases and 4 bases respectively, with 17 bases between them. The length of the CDR3 is 16 residues.

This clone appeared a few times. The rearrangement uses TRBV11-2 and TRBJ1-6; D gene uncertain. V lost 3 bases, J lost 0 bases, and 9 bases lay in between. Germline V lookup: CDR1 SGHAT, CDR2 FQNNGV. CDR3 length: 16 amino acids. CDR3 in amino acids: CASSLISYSYNSPLHF. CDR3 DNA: TGTGCCAGCAGCTTGATAAGCTACTCCTATAATTCACCCCTCCACTTT.

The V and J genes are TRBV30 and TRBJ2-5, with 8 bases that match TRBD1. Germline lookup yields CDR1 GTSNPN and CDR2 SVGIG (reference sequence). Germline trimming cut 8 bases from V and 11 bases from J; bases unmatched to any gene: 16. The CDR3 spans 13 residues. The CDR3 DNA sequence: TGTGCCCGGAAGGACAGGGACCAGTGGGAGCAGTACTTC. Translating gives CARKDRDQWEQYF.

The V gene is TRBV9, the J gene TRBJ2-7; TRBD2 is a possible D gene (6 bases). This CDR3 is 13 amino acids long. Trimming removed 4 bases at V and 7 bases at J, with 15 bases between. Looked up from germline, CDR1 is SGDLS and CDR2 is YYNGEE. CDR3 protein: CASSLNPEGEQYF. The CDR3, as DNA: TGTGCCAGCAGCCTTAACCCGGAGGGGGAGCAGTACTTC.

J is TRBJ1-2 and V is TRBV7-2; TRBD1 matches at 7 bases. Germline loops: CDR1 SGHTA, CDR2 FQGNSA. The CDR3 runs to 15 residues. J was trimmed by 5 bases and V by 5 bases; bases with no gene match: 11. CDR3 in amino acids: CASSQKRAGGYGYTF. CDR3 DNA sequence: TGTGCCAGCAGCCAAAAGCGGGCAGGGGGATATGGCTACACCTTC.

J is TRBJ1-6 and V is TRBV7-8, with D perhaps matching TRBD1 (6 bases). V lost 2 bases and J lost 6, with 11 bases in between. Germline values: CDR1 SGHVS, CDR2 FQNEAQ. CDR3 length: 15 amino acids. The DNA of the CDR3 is TGTGCCAGCAGCTTACCAGGGGTGGGTAATTCACCCCTCCACTTT. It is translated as CASSLPGVGNSPLHF.

The CDR3 reads CASSSSGGYEQYF. The CDR3 region has the DNA TGTGCCAGCAGTTCGTCGGGAGGCTACGAGCAGTACTTC. The chain joins TRBV6-5 to TRBJ2-7; 7 positions match TRBD2. After removal of 4 bases from V and 3 bases from J, the junction contained 3 bases not matched to a gene. Germline lookup yields CDR1 MNHEY and CDR2 SVGAGI. The CDR3 totals 13 residues.

CDR3 DNA sequence: TGTGCCAGCAGTGAAGCGAGGGGGAATTCACCCCTCCACTTT. Residues: CASSEARGNSPLHF. The rearrangement uses TRBV6-1 and TRBJ1-6, with D possibly being TRBD1 (6 bases). From germline, CDR1 is MNHNS and CDR2 SASEGT. The CDR3 totals 14 residues. V lost 0 bases and J lost 7, with 7 bases in between.

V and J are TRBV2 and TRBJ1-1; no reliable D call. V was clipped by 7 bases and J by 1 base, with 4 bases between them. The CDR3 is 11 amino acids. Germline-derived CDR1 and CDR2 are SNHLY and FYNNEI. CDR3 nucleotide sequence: TGTGCCAGCACGGGGAACACTGAAGCTTTCTTT. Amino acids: CASTGNTEAFF. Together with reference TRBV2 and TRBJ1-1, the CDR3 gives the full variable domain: EPEVTQTPSHQVTQMGQEVILRCVPISNHLYFYWYRQILGQKVEFLVSFYNNEISEKSEIFDDQFSVERPDGSNFTLKIRSTKLEDSAMYFCASTGNTEAFFGQGTRLTVV.

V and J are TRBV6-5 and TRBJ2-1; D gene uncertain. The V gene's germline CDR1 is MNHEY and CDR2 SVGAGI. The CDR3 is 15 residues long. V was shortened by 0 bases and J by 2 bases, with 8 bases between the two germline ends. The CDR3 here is CASSYSATTYNEQFF. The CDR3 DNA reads TGTGCCAGCAGTTACTCGGCAACTACCTACAATGAGCAGTTCTTC.

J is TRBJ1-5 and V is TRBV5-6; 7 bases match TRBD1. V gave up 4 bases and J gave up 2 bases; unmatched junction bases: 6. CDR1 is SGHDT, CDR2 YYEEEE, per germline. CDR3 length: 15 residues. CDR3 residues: CASSVGGRGNQPQHF. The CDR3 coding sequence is TGTGCCAGCAGCGTAGGGGGCAGGGGCAATCAGCCCCAGCATTTT.

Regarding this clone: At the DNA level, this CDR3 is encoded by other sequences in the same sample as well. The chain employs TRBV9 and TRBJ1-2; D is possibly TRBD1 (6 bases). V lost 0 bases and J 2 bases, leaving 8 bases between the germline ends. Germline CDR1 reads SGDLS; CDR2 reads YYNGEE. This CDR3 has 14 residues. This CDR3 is CASSVADSNYGYTF. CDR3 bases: TGTGCCAGCAGCGTAGCGGACAGCAACTATGGCTACACCTTC.

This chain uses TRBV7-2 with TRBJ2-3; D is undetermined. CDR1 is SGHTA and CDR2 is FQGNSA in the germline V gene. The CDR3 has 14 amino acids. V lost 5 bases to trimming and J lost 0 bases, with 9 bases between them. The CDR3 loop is CASSQQKSTDTQYF. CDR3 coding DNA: TGTGCCAGCAGCCAGCAGAAAAGCACAGATACGCAGTATTTT. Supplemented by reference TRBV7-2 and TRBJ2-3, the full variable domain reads GAGVSQSPSNKVTEKGKDVELRCDPISGHTALYWYRQSLGQGLEFLIYFQGNSAPDKSGLPSDRFSAERTGGSVSTLTIQRTQQEDSAVYLCASSQQKSTDTQYFGPGTRLTVL.

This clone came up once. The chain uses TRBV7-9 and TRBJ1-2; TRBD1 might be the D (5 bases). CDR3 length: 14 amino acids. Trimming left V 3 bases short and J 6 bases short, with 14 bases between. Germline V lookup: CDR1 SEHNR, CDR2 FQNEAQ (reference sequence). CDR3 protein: CASSFGGGVDGYTF. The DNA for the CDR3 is TGTGCCAGCAGCTTCGGGGGAGGAGTGGATGGCTACACCTTC.